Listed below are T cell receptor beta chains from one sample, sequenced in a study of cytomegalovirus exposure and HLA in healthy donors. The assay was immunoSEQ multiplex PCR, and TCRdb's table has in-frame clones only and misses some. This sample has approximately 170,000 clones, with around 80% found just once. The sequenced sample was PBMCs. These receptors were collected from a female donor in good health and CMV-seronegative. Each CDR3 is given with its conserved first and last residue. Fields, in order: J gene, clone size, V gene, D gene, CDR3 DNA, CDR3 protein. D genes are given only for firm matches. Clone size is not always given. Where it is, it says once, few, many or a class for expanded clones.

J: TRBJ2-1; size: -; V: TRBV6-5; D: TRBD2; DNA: TGTGCCAGCAGTTTAGGGACTAGCGGGAGGGGTGAGCAGTTCTTC; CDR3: CASSLGTSGRGEQFF
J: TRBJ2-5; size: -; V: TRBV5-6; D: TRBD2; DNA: TGTGCCAGCAGCTTAGCGGGGGGACCCCAAGAGACCCAGTACTTC; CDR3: CASSLAGGPQETQYF
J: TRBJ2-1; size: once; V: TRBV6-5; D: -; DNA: TGTGCCAGCAGCCTGACTAGTTTGGGTAACAATGAGCAGTTCTTC; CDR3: CASSLTSLGNNEQFF
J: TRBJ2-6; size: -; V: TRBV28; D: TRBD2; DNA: TGTGCCAGCAGTTTATGGGGGACTAGCGGGAGGGCCTCTGGGGCCAACGGCCTGACTTTC; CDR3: CASSLWGTSGRASGANGLTF
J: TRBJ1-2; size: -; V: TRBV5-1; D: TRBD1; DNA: TGCGCCAGCAGCTTGGGGGACAGGGTATATAACTATGGCTACACCTTC; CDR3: CASSLGDRVYNYGYTF
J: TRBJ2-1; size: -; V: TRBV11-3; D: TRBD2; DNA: TGTGCCAGCAGCCCCGGAGGGGCGGGAGGGATCAATGAGCAGTTCTTC; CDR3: CASSPGGAGGINEQFF
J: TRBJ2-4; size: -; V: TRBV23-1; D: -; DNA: TGCGCCAGCAGTCAAAAGGGTAAGGGGAACATTCAGTACTTC; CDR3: CASSQKGKGNIQYF
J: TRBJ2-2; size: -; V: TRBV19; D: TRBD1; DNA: TGTGCCAGTTTGAGAGACAGGGGTTTCACCGGGGAGCTGTTTTTT; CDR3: CASLRDRGFTGELFF
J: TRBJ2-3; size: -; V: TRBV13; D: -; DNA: TGTGCCAGCAGCTTAGGCCGGAGGCACTCAACGGCTACGCAGTATTTT; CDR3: CASSLGRRHSTATQYF
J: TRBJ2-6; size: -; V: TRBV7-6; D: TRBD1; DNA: TGTGCCAGCAGCCACTTGACAGGGGGGCACTCTGGGGCCAACGCCCTGACTTTC; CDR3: CASSHLTGGHSGANALTF
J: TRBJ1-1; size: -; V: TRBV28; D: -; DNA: TGTGCCAGCACTTATGGGGGGAGGGAGGGGGCTTTCTTT; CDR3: CASTYGGREGAFF
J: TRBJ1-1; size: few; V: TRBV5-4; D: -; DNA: TGTGCCAGCAGCTTGGCAGGGTATAGTGCGAACACTGAAGCTTTCTTT; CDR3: CASSLAGYSANTEAFF
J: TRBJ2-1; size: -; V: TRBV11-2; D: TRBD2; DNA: TGTGCCAGCAGAACGACTAGCGGGAAAACGAGTGAGCAGTTCTTC; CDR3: CASRTTSGKTSEQFF
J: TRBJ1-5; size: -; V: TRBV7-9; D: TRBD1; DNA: TGTGCCACGGGACAGGAAAATCAGCCCCAGCATTTT; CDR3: CATGQENQPQHF
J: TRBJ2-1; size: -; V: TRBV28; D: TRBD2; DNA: TGTGCCAGCAGGGTCTTATCGACTAGCGCTCACAATGAGCAGTTCTTC; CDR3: CASRVLSTSAHNEQFF
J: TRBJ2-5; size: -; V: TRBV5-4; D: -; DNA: TGTGCCAGCAGCCGGAGCCCGGAACAAGAGACCCAGTACTTC; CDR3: CASSRSPEQETQYF
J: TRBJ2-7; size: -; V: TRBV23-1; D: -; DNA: TGCGCCAGCAGGCCGCGGAGGGGTATCTACGAGCAGTACTTC; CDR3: CASRPRRGIYEQYF
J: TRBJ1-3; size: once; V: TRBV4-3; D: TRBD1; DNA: TGCGCCAGCAGCCAAGCCGCCCAGGGGGGTGCCCGGGACACCATATATTTT; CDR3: CASSQAAQGGARDTIYF
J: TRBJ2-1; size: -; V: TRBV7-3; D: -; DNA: TGTGCCAGCAGCTACCTAGCCGGGGAGCAGTTCTTC; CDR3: CASSYLAGEQFF
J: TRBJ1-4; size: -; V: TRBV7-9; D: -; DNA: TGTGCCAGCAGCCCCAGCAGGGGTCTAACTAATGAAAAACTGTTTTTT; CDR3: CASSPSRGLTNEKLFF
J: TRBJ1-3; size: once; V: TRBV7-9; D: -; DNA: TGTTCCAGCAGCTTAGTGGCAGGGCTCTCTGGAAACACCATATATTTT; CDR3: CSSSLVAGLSGNTIYF
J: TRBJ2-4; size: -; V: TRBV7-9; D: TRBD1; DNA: TGTGCCAGCAGCCGGACGACAGGGCGGCGAAACATTCAGTACTTC; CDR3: CASSRTTGRRNIQYF
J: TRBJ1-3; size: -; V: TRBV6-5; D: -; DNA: TGTGCCAGCAGTTCTTCCGGGGGGGCTGGAAACACCATATATTTT; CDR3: CASSSSGGAGNTIYF
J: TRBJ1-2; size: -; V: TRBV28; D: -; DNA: TGTGCCAGCCTCGGGATTAACTATGGCTACACCTTC; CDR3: CASLGINYGYTF
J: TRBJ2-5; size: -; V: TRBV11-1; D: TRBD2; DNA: TGTGCCAGCAGCTTAGGGCTAGCGGGGGCCCAAGAGACCCAGTACTTC; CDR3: CASSLGLAGAQETQYF
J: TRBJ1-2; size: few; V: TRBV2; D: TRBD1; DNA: TGTGCCAGCAGTGAGACAGGGGGCTACTATGGCTACACCTTC; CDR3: CASSETGGYYGYTF
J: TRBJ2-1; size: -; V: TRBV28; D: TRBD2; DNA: TGTGCCAGCAACCCGGGGGGGGGAGGTGCCCTGAATGAGCAGTTCTTC; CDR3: CASNPGGGGALNEQFF
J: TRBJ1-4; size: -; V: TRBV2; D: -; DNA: TGTGCCGGAGGTGGGACATTGGCGAATGAAAAACTGTTTTTT; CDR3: CAGGGTLANEKLFF
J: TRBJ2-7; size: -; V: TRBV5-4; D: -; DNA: TGTGCCAGCAGCCCCCCACAGGCCTACGAGCAGTACTTC; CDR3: CASSPPQAYEQYF
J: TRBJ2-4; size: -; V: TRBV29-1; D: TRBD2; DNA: TGCAGCGTTGGGCAGTCTAGCGGAGCCAAAAACAGTCAGTACTTC; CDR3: CSVGQSSGAKNSQYF
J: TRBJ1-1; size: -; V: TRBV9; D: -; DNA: TGTGCCAGCAGCGTGAGCTGGCCGGGGACTGAAGCTTTCTTT; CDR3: CASSVSWPGTEAFF
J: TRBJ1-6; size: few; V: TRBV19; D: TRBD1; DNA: TGTGCCAGTAGCAGGGGGATCGCTTCACCCCTCCACTTT; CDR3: CASSRGIASPLHF
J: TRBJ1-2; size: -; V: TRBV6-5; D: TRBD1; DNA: TGTGCCAGCAGCTCGAGGGGGCTTAACTATGGCTACACCTTC; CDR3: CASSSRGLNYGYTF